A selection of T cell receptor beta chains follows, all from one sample in a study of T cells in Graves' hyperthyroidism and ophthalmopathy. MiXCR was run by TCRdb on the multiplex PCR reads, yielding one entry per CDR3 protein. The repertoire holds about 540,000 distinct CDR3 sequences, with approximately 44% as singletons. Sequencing was done on a sample of peripheral blood or thyroid tissue (not recorded which). The receptors come from a woman between 18 and 29 years old with Graves' hyperthyroidism. The CDR3 runs from the conserved cysteine through the conserved F or W. The D gene is left open where the match is weak. Only some rows state a clone size, as once, few, many or a class for expanded clones.

.	TRBJ1-2	14	.	TRBV4-3	TGCGCCAGCAGCCAAGGGGTAGGGGCAGTTGGCTACACCTTC	CASSQGVGAVGYTF
few	TRBJ2-7	15	.	TRBV7-2	TGTGCCAGCAGCCAGGTGTTGGGAGGCTCCTACGAGCAGTACTTC	CASSQVLGGSYEQYF
many	TRBJ1-5	13	.	TRBV29-1	TGCAGCGTTAGGGGCGACAGCGATCAGCCCCAGCATTTT	CSVRGDSDQPQHF
.	TRBJ2-5	14	.	TRBV2	TGTGCCAGCAGTTACTCGCGGAAAAGAGAGACCCAGTACTTC	CASSYSRKRETQYF
few	TRBJ2-2	13	.	TRBV24-1	TGTGCCACCAGCCACGGGGTGTCCGGGGAGCTGTTTTTT	CATSHGVSGELFF
.	TRBJ1-5	12	.	TRBV29-1	TGCAGCCAAGATGCAGGGGAGCAGCCCCAGCATTTT	CSQDAGEQPQHF
many	TRBJ2-7	14	.	TRBV24-1	TGTGCCACCAGTGACTCACACCTCTCCTACGAGCAGTACTTC	CATSDSHLSYEQYF
.	TRBJ1-2	13	.	TRBV2	TGTGCCAGCAGGTCGTTTGGAAACTATGGCTACACCTTC	CASRSFGNYGYTF
.	TRBJ1-1	15	.	TRBV7-3	TGTGCCAGCAATTTCTATGGACAGACGAACACTGAAGCTTTCTTT	CASNFYGQTNTEAFF
many	TRBJ1-4	14	.	TRBV7-9	TGTGCCAGCAGCTTAGGGACAGTTAATGAAAAACTGTTTTTT	CASSLGTVNEKLFF
.	TRBJ2-2	12	.	TRBV29-1	TGCAGCGTAGCCAGGGGACACGCGGAGCTGTTTTTT	CSVARGHAELFF
.	TRBJ2-7	14	.	TRBV10-2	TGCGCCAGCAGTGAGTCGAGGGGAGTTTACGAGCGGTACTTC	CASSESRGVYERYF
.	TRBJ1-3	12	.	TRBV7-9	TGTGCCAGCAGAGACGACAGAAACACCATATATTTT	CASRDDRNTIYF
few	TRBJ1-6	15	.	TRBV25-1	TGTGCCAGCAGTGCTAGAGGGGACATGGATTCACCCCTCCACTTT	CASSARGDMDSPLHF
many	TRBJ2-2	13	.	TRBV7-8	TGTGCCAGCAGCCCCTCGAACACCGGGGAGCTGTTTTTT	CASSPSNTGELFF
.	TRBJ2-7	13	TRBD2	TRBV5-1	TGCGCCAGCTACGCGGCGGGAGATTACGAGCAGTACTTC	CASYAAGDYEQYF
many	TRBJ1-2	15	TRBD1	TRBV19	TGTGCCAGTAGTACACCGGGACAGGCCAACTATGGCTACACCTTC	CASSTPGQANYGYTF
.	TRBJ1-2	11	.	TRBV20-1	TGCAGCTTAGATCGGACGCTCGGCTACACCTTC	CSLDRTLGYTF
.	TRBJ2-7	14	.	TRBV20-1	TGCAGTGCTAGAGGGGGGGACTTTTCCTACGAGCAGTACTTC	CSARGGDFSYEQYF
many	TRBJ1-2	13	TRBD1	TRBV7-9	TGTGCCAGCAGCTCGGGACAGGCCAATGGCTACACCTTC	CASSSGQANGYTF
many	TRBJ2-7	13	.	TRBV10-3	TGTGCCATCAGTGAAGGAGCCGGGAACGAGCAGTACTTC	CAISEGAGNEQYF
.	TRBJ2-7	14	TRBD1	TRBV29-1	TGCAGCAGCCAAGATGAGACAGGGGGCAACGAGCAGTACTTC	CSSQDETGGNEQYF
.	TRBJ2-2	16	TRBD2	TRBV9	TGTGCCAGCAGCGGGCGACTAGCGGAGAACACCGGGGAGCTGTTTTTT	CASSGRLAENTGELFF
.	TRBJ2-5	17	TRBD2	TRBV6-2/TRBV6-3	TGTGCCAGCAGTCCTGGACTAGCGGCCATGTACCAAGAGACCCAGTACTTC	CASSPGLAAMYQETQYF
many	TRBJ2-2	13	.	TRBV5-1	TGCGCCAGCAGGGACTCGGGGCATGAGGAGCTGTTTTTT	CASRDSGHEELFF
many	TRBJ1-2	12	.	TRBV2	TGTGCCAGCAGTGACAGCCCCTATGGCTACACCTTC	CASSDSPYGYTF
.	TRBJ2-6	14	.	TRBV27	TGTGCCACCAGTGACGCAATCGGGGCCAACGTCCTGACTTTC	CATSDAIGANVLTF
few	TRBJ1-4	12	.	TRBV20-1	TGCAGTGCTAGAGACAGGGAGAAAAAACTGTTTTTT	CSARDREKKLFF
many	TRBJ2-7	12	.	TRBV6-1	TGTGCCAGCAGTGAGGCTGGCTACGAGCAGTACTTC	CASSEAGYEQYF
.	TRBJ2-7	14	TRBD1	TRBV10-3	TGTGCTACCCCGGGACAGGGGCCCACCTACGAGCAGTACTTC	CATPGQGPTYEQYF
few	TRBJ1-1	13	.	TRBV7-9	TGTGCCAGCAGCTTTCATGGGAACACTGAAGCTTTCTTT	CASSFHGNTEAFF